One and the same sample provided the 13 T cell receptor beta chains below, sequenced in a study of blood T cell repertoires in COVID-19 (TCRdb year 2020). The library relied on the immunoSEQ multiplex PCR assay. Not all clones reach the TCRdb copy of this immuneACCESS table, which keeps in-frame sequences only. Checked studies attribute under half of the gap to unresolved V genes and leave the rest unexplained. For this sample the table gives about 190,000 clones, of which 75% to 90% were detected only once. The top ten hold approximately 1.1% of the sample. Sequencing input: peripheral blood. The receptors originated from a man aged 25-40 years with acute or convalescent COVID-19.

This rearrangement joins TRBV18 to TRBJ1-4; 7 bases fit TRBD1. The CDR3 totals 15 residues. Germline V gene sequence: CDR1 KGHSH, CDR2 LQKENI. V shed 3 bases and J 5 bases; nucleotides not matched to a gene: 6. CDR3 in amino acids: CASSPLTGQNEKLFF. The CDR3 DNA sequence: TGTGCCAGCTCACCTCTGACAGGGCAAAATGAAAAACTGTTTTTT.

This chain links TRBV5-5 with TRBJ1-5; a weak D match, TRBD1 (5 bases). The CDR3 length is 16 residues. V was trimmed by 5 bases and J by 2 bases, leaving 17 bases between them. Germline CDR1 is SGHKS and CDR2 is YYEKEE (reference sequence). CDR3 in DNA: TGTGCCAGCAGTTCCGCTCCCCGACAGCGCAATCAGCCCCAGCATTTT. As protein: CASSSAPRQRNQPQHF.

This clone was recorded only once. The chain has TRBV7-2 and TRBJ1-5, with D unresolved. From germline, CDR1 is SGHTA and CDR2 FQGNSA. Trimming took 3 bases from V and 4 from J, leaving 19 bases between them. The CDR3 loop spans 17 amino acids. The CDR3 DNA sequence: TGTGCCAGCAGCTTTATCCGCGGGGAGTGGAAGAATCAGCCCCAGCATTTT. It encodes CASSFIRGEWKNQPQHF.

V usage is TRBV18 and J usage is TRBJ2-5; TRBD1 matches at 7 bases. Germline trimming cut 3 bases from V and 9 bases from J; bases unmatched to any gene: 7. The CDR3 has 13 amino acids. Per the germline V gene, CDR1 is KGHSH and CDR2 is LQKENI. For the CDR3, the DNA is TGTGCCAGCTCACCCGGGACAGAGGGTCCCCAGTACTTC. Its translation: CASSPGTEGPQYF.

The chain carries TRBV6-1 and TRBJ1-5, with D possibly TRBD1 on 5 matching bases. Germline CDR1 reads MNHNS; CDR2 reads SASEGT. The CDR3 runs to 15 residues. Deletions cut 6 bases from V and 0 bases from J, with 12 bases between. In DNA form, the CDR3 reads TGTGCCAGCAGCCAACAGGTCACTAGCAATCAGCCCCAGCATTTT. It specifies CASSQQVTSNQPQHF.

The V call is TRBV19, the J call TRBJ1-6; TRBD1 might be the D (5 bases). The CDR3 has 15 residues. The germline CDR1 and CDR2 sequences are LNHDA and SQIVND (reference sequence). V was shortened by 5 bases and J by 8 bases, with 16 bases between the two germline ends. CDR3 sequence reads: CASSFEDTVYSPLHF. The DNA of the CDR3 is TGTGCCAGTAGTTTTGAGGACACGGTTTATTCACCCCTCCACTTT.

The V gene is TRBV4-1, the J gene TRBJ2-5; D perhaps matches TRBD2 (6 bases). Germline V gene lookup returns CDR1 MGHRA and CDR2 YSYEKL. The CDR3 is 16 residues long. Trimming removed 4 bases at V and 3 bases at J, with 18 bases between. Written as DNA, the CDR3 is TGCGCCAGCAGCCTAGGGAACGGGGGTTTGAAAGAGACCCAGTACTTC. Translation: CASSLGNGGLKETQYF.

As for this clone: A much larger clone differs by one base, so this may be a read error. The rearrangement joins TRBV19 to TRBJ1-3; 7 bases match TRBD1. This CDR3 spans 15 amino acids. CDR1 is LNHDA, CDR2 SQIVND, per germline (reference sequence). V dropped 3 bases and J dropped 5; count of bases not matched to a gene: 7. The DNA for the CDR3 is TGTGCCAGTAGTATTTCGACAGGGTTGCGAAACACCATATATTTT. Translation gives CASSISTGLRNTIYF. The full variable domain, with the rest looked up from reference TRBV19 and TRBJ1-3, is DGGITQSPKYLFRKEGQNVTLSCEQNLNHDAMYWYRQDPGQGLRLIYYSQIVNDFQKGDIAEGYSVSREKKESFPLTVTSAQKNPTAFYLCASSISTGLRNTIYFGEGSWLTVV.

The gene calls are TRBV6-8 and TRBJ2-7; 9 nucleotides line up with TRBD2. The V gene end was trimmed by 6 bases and the J gene end by 2 bases; junction bases not matched to a gene: 14. Per the germline V gene, CDR1 is MNHGY and CDR2 is SAAAGT. The CDR3 spans 17 residues. CDR3 bases: TGTGCCAGCAGCGACCGTCTTGGACTAGCGCTACCCTACGAGCAGTACTTC. Its protein is CASSDRLGLALPYEQYF.

The chain couples TRBV5-1 to TRBJ2-7, with D possibly TRBD1 on 5 matching bases. V was trimmed by 2 bases and J by 3 bases, leaving 12 bases between them. CDR3 length: 14 residues. Germline CDR1 is SGHRS and CDR2 is YFSETQ. CDR3 sequence reads: CASSLKGADYEQYF. For the CDR3, the DNA is TGCGCCAGCAGCTTAAAAGGGGCGGACTACGAGCAGTACTTC.

V is TRBV5-1 and J is TRBJ2-2; maybe TRBD1 (7 bases). Trimming removed 4 bases at V and 4 bases at J, with 14 bases between. The CDR3 covers 15 residues. The germline V gene encodes CDR1 SGHRS and CDR2 YFSETQ. The CDR3 nucleotides are TGCGCCAGCAGCGCAGGGGGGTCATCCACCGGGGAGCTGTTTTTT. Protein: CASSAGGSSTGELFF.

This chain links TRBV2 with TRBJ2-5; no firm D call. V was clipped by 7 bases and J by 3 bases, with 9 bases between them. The germline V gene has CDR1 SNHLY and CDR2 FYNNEI. This CDR3 spans 12 amino acids. The CDR3 protein is CASKVAEETQYF. For the CDR3, the DNA is TGTGCCAGCAAGGTGGCGGAAGAGACCCAGTACTTC.

The gene calls are TRBV6-5 and TRBJ1-1; weak D call: TRBD1 (5 bases). Trimming removed 2 bases from V and 5 bases from J, with 9 bases in between. This CDR3 comprises 13 residues. Per the germline V gene, CDR1 is MNHEY and CDR2 is SVGAGI. The DNA for the CDR3 is TGTGCCAGCAGTTACCAACACAGGACTGAAGCTTTCTTT. Its translation: CASSYQHRTEAFF.